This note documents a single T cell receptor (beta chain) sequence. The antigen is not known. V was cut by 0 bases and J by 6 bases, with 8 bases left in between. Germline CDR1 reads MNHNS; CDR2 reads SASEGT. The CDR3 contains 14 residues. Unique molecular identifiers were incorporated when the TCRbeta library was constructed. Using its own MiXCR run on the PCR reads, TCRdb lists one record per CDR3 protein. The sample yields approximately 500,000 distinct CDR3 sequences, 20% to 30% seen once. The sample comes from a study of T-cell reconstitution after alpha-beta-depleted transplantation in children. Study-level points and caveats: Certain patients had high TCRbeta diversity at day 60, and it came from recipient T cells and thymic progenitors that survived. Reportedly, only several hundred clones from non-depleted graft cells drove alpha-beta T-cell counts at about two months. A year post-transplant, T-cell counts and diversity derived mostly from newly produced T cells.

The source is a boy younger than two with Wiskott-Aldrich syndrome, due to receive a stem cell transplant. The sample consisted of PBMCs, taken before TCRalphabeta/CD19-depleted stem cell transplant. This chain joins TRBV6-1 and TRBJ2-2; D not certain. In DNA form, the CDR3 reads TGTGCCAGCAGTGAAGCGCCGGTTGCCGGGGAGCTGTTTTTT. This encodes CASSEAPVAGELFF.